This record covers a single T cell receptor beta chain. This sample stems from a study of T cell responses to AZD1222 COVID-19 vaccine. This CDR3 is 15 amino acids long. From germline, CDR1 is SGHRS and CDR2 YFSETQ. Between the trimmed V and J ends, which lost 0 bases and 4 bases, there was a span of 10 bases. Generated by immunoSEQ multiplex PCR, the TCRdb table keeps only in-frame clones and is missing some. In the table there are about 200,000 clones, approximately 95% of which are singletons. The sequence came from an adult who received the AZD1222 COVID-19 vaccine. The chain has TRBV5-1 and TRBJ2-2; D possibly corresponds to TRBD1 (7 bases). Sequenced here: peripheral blood, sampled 28 days after the second AZD1222 dose. CDR3 residues: CASSLGRGATGELFF. Here the CDR3 DNA reads TGCGCCAGCAGCTTGGGCAGGGGGGCCACCGGGGAGCTGTTTTTT.